Shown below are 5 T cell receptor beta chains from a single sample sequenced in a study of cytomegalovirus exposure and HLA in healthy donors. The PCR made use of 60 Vbeta and 13 Jbeta primers. Sequencing was performed with immunoSEQ multiplex PCR; in TCRdb, only in-frame clones are kept and a portion is missing. This repertoire shows 200,000 to 250,000 clones, more than 60% found once; its top ten account for less than 2%. The sequencing sample was made of PBMCs. The receptors were sampled from a woman in her twenties or thirties in good health and CMV-seronegative.

The CDR3 region has the DNA TGTGCCAGCAGCTTGGGGGTAGGGGGCTACGAGCAGTACTTC. Its protein is CASSLGVGGYEQYF. The chain carries TRBV5-4 and TRBJ2-7; possible D gene TRBD1, 6 bases. V was clipped by 0 bases and J by 3 bases, with 10 bases between them. The CDR3 extends over 14 amino acids. Germline assignment: CDR1 SGHNT and CDR2 YYREEE (reference sequence).

The rearrangement uses TRBV5-5 and TRBJ2-7; possible D gene TRBD1, 6 bases. The CDR3 extends over 13 amino acids. The germline V gene encodes CDR1 SGHKS and CDR2 YYEKEE (reference sequence). V was cut by 5 bases and J by 2 bases, with 11 bases left in between. DNA of the CDR3: TGTGCCAGCAGTTGGACAGTTCCCTACGAGCAGTACTTC. Translation gives CASSWTVPYEQYF.

This CDR3 reads CAWSAVYGYTF. The CDR3 region has the DNA TGTGCCTGGAGCGCAGTCTATGGCTACACCTTC. The V gene is TRBV30, the J gene TRBJ1-2, with D unresolved. Trimming cost V 3 bases and J 4 bases, with 6 bases left between them. This CDR3 has 11 amino acids. Per the germline V gene, CDR1 is GTSNPN and CDR2 is SVGIG (reference sequence).

The V call is TRBV30, the J call TRBJ1-1; 7 nucleotides align to TRBD1. Germline CDR1 GTSNPN, CDR2 SVGIG (reference sequence). The ends lost 2 bases at V and 0 bases at J; junction bases unmatched: 3. This CDR3 comprises 14 residues. The chain's CDR3 is CAWSPDRVNTEAFF. CDR3 DNA sequence: TGTGCCTGGAGTCCCGACAGGGTGAACACTGAAGCTTTCTTT. Using reference TRBV30 and TRBJ1-1 for the parts outside the CDR3, the full variable domain is SQTIHQWPATLVQPVGSPLSLECTVEGTSNPNLYWYRQAAGRGLQLLFYSVGIGQISSEVPQNLSASRPQDRQFILSSKKLLLSDSGFYLCAWSPDRVNTEAFFGQGTRLTVV.

This rearrangement joins TRBV2 to TRBJ1-3; D is ambiguous. The germline V and J ends were trimmed by 8 bases and 0 bases, with 5 bases remaining between them. Germline CDR1 and CDR2: SNHLY and FYNNEI. The CDR3 contains 12 residues. CDR3 amino acids: CASQLSGNTIYF. CDR3 nucleotide sequence: TGTGCCAGCCAACTCTCTGGAAACACCATATATTTT.